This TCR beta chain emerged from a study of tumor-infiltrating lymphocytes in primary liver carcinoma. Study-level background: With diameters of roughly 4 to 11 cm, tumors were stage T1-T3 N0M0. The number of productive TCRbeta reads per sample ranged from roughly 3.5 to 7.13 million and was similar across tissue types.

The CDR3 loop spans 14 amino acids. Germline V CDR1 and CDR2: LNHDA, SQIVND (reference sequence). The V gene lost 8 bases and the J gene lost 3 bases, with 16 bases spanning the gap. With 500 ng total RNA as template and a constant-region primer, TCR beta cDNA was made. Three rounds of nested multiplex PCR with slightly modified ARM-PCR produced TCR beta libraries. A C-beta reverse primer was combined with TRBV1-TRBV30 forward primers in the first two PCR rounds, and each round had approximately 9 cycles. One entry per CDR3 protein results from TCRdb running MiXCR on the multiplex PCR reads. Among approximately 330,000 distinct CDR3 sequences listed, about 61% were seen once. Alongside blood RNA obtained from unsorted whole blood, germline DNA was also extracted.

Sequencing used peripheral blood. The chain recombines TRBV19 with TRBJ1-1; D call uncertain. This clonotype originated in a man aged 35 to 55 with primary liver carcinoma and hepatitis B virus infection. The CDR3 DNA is TGTGCCAGTTGCAGAACGGGATCCTACACTGAAGCTTTCTTT. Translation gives CASCRTGSYTEAFF.